This TCR beta chain originates from a study of blood T cell repertoires in COVID-19. V was shortened by 0 bases and J by 3 bases, with 11 bases between the two germline ends. Per germline, CDR1 MNHNS and CDR2 SASEGT. This CDR3 comprises 15 residues. Libraries were prepared by immunoSEQ multiplex PCR; TCRdb keeps only in-frame clonotypes and omits some of them. Here the sample spans about 210,000 clones, less than 85% being singletons. In this sample, this clone turned up a few times. Sequenced: peripheral blood. The sequence was obtained from a woman older than 75 with COVID-19, enrolled during active disease. The chain employs TRBV6-1 and TRBJ1-2; no clear D. The CDR3 reads CASSEALFGHYGYTF. For the CDR3, the DNA is TGTGCCAGCAGTGAAGCGCTGTTCGGTCACTATGGCTACACCTTC.